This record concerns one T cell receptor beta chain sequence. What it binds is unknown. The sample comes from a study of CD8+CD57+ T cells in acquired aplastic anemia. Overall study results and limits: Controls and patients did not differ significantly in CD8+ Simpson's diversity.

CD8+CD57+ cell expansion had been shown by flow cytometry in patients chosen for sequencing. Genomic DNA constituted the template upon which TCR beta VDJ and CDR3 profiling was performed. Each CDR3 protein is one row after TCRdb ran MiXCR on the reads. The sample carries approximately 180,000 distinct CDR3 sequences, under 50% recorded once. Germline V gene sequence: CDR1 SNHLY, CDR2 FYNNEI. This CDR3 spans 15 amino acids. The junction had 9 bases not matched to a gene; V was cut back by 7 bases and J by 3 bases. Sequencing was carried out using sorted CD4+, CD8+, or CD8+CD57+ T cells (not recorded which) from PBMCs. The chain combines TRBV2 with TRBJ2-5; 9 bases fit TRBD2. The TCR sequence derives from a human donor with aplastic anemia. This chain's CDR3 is CASTRASGIEETQYF. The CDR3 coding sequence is TGTGCCAGCACGCGGGCTAGCGGGATAGAAGAGACCCAGTACTTC.